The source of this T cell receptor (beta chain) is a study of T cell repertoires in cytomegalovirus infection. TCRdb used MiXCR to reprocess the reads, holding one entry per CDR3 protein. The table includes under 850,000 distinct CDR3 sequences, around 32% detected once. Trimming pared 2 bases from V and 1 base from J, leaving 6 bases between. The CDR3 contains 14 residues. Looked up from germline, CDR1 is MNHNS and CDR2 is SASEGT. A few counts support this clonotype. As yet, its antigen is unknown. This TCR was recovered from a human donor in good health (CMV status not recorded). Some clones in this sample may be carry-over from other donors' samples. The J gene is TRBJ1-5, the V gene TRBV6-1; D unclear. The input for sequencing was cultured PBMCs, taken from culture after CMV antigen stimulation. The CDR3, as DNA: TGTGCCAGCAGTGAAAGCCAGAGCAATCAGCCCCAGCATTTT. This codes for CASSESQSNQPQHF.